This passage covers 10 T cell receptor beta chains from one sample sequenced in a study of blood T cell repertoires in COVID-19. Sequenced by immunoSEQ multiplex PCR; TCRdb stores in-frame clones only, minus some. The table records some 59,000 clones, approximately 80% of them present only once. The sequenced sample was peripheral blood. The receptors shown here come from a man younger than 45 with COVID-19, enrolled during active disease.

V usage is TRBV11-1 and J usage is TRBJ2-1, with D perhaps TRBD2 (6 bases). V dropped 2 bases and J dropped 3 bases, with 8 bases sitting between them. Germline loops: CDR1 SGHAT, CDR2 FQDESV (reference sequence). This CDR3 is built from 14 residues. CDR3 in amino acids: CASSLRGNYNEQFF. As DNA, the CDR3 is TGTGCCAGCAGCTTACGGGGGAACTACAATGAGCAGTTCTTC.

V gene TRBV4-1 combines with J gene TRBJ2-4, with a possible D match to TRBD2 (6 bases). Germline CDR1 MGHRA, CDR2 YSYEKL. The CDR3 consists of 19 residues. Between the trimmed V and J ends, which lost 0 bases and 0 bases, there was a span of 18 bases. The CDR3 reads CASSQDSGRSVLAKNIQYF. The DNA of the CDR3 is TGCGCCAGCAGCCAAGATTCAGGGAGGTCCGTCCTAGCCAAAAACATTCAGTACTTC.

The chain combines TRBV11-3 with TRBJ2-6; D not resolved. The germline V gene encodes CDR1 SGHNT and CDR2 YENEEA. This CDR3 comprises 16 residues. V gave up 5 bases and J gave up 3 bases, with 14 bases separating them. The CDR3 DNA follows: TGTGCCAGCAGCCCAGCTTGGCCGGGTGGGGCCAACGTCCTGACTTTC. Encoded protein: CASSPAWPGGANVLTF.

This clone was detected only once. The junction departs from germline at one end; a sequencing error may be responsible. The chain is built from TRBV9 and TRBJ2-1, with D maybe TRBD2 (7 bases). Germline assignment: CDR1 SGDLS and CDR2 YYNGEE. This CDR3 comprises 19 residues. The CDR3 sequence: CATSVSNGGRAGAYNEQFF. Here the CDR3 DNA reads TGTGCCACCAGCGTATCCAACGGGGGCCGGGCGGGGGCATACAATGAGCAGTTCTTC. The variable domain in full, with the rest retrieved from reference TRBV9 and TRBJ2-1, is DSGVTQTPKHLITATGQRVTLRCSPRSGDLSVYWYQQSLDQGLQFLIQYYNGEERAKGNILERFSAQQFPDLHSELNLSSLELGDSALYFCATSVSNGGRAGAYNEQFFGPGTRLTVL.

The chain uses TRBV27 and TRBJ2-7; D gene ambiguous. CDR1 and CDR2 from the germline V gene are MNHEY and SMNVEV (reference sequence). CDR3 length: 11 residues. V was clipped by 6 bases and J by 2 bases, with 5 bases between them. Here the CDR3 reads CASRSTYEQYF. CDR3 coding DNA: TGTGCCAGCAGAAGCACCTACGAGCAGTACTTC.

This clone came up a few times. CDR3 DNA sequence: TGTGCCCGGACAGCGCCGAACTCCTACGAGCAGTACTTC. Protein sequence: CARTAPNSYEQYF. The chain has TRBV6-5 and TRBJ2-7, with D possibly matching TRBD1 (6 bases). Per the germline V gene, CDR1 is MNHEY and CDR2 is SVGAGI. Trimming shortened V by 11 bases and J by 0 bases, and 14 bases separated the two germline ends. This CDR3 comprises 13 residues.

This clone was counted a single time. The CDR3: CASSYDAAGAHSEQFF. For the CDR3, the DNA is TGTGCCAGCAGTTATGACGCGGCGGGTGCACATAGTGAGCAGTTCTTC. The chain couples TRBV7-9 to TRBJ2-1; a weak D match, TRBD2 (5 bases). The CDR3 has 16 residues. Germline values: CDR1 SEHNR, CDR2 FQNEAQ (reference sequence). Trimming left V 6 bases short and J 9 bases short, with 24 bases between.

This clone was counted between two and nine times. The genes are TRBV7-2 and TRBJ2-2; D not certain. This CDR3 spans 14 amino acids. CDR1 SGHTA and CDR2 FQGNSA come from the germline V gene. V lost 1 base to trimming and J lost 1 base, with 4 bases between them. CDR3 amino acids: CASSLVRNTGELFF. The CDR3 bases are TGTGCCAGCAGCTTAGTTAGGAACACCGGGGAGCTGTTTTTT.

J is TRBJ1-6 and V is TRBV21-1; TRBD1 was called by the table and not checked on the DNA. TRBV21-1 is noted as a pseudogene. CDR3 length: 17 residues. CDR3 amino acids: CASSPVEQGEELKPLHF. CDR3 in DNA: TGTGCCAGCAGCCCAGTGGAACAGGGGGAGGAACTTAAGCCCCTCCACTTT.

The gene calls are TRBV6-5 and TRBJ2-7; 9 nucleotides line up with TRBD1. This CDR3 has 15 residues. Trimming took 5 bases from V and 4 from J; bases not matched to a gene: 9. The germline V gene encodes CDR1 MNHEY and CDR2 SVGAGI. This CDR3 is CASSTYKGQGYEQYF. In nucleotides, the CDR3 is TGTGCCAGCAGTACCTACAAGGGACAGGGTTACGAGCAGTACTTC.